This T cell receptor beta chain was identified in a study of metastatic and nonmetastatic thyroid tumors. Among the patients, none had received any treatment before thyroid surgery. Trimming removed 6 bases from V and 4 bases from J, with 10 bases in between. The CDR3 is 14 amino acids. By share of the sample, this clone is medium-sized. TCRdb reanalyzed the PCR reads via MiXCR. The table lists under 25,000 clones, around a quarter of them singletons. The chain carries TRBV12-3 or TRBV12-4 and TRBJ1-6; weak D call: TRBD1 (6 bases). This TCR was sampled from a female donor with papillary thyroid cancer or a benign thyroid nodule (not recorded which). Some clones in this sample may be carry-over from other donors' samples. The sequencing sample was made of blood. The CDR3 bases are TGTGCCAGCAGCCTAGGACAGTATAATTCACCCCTCCACTTT. It codes for CASSLGQYNSPLHF.